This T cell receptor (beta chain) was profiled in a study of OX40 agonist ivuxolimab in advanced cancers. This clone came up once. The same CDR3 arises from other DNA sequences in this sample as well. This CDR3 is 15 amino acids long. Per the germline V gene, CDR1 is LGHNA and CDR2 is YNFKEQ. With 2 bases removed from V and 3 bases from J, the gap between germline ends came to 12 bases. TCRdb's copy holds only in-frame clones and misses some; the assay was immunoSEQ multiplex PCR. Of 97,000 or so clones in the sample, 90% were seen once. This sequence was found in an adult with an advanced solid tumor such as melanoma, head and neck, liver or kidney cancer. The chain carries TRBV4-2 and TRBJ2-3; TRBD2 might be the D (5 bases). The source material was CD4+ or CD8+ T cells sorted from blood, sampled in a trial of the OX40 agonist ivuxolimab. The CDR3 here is CASSQTSGRTDTQYF. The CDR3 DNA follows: TGTGCCAGCAGCCAAACCAGCGGACGTACAGATACGCAGTATTTT.